This T cell receptor beta chain derives from a study of control samples from healthy donors and cancer patients. Method: immunoSEQ multiplex PCR; TCRdb's copy keeps in-frame clones and lacks some. Among 35,000 to 50,000 clones listed, about 90% were seen once. CDR3 length: 15 amino acids. Per the germline V gene, CDR1 is PRHDT and CDR2 is FYEKMQ (reference sequence). V was pared by 4 bases and J by 1 base, with 14 bases between. The V call is TRBV13, the J call TRBJ2-7; D not certain. The TCR comes from a woman aged 60 to 75 with lung cancer. Source material: PBMCs. Here the CDR3 reads CASSSGLVLSYEQYF. CDR3 nucleotide sequence: TGTGCCAGCAGCTCGGGTTTGGTGTTGTCCTACGAGCAGTACTTC.